A single sample gave rise to the 32 T cell receptor beta chains below, sequenced in a study of identical twins. TCRdb re-derived calls from the 5' RACE reads in MiXCR, one entry per CDR3 protein. Of about 690,000 distinct CDR3 sequences in the sample, 21% are singletons; the top ten hold roughly 4.3%. The same data also contributed to another study, on T cells expressing NK-cell markers.

Sequencing was performed on PBMCs. Receptors originate from a woman in her late teens or twenties in good health.

This clonotype was seen at least ten times. The V call is TRBV12-3 or TRBV12-4, the J call TRBJ2-3; D is possibly TRBD1 or TRBD2 (5 bases each). V was pared by 7 bases and J by 10 bases, with 24 bases between. This CDR3 comprises 15 residues. CDR3 protein: CASTVAGTLSLAQYF. CDR3 nucleotide sequence: TGTGCCAGCACCGTCGCCGGGACCCTGTCTTTGGCGCAGTATTTT.

This rearrangement joins TRBV24-1 to TRBJ2-1; 11 nucleotides line up with TRBD2. The CDR3 sequence is 16 residues long. Germline CDR1 reads KGHDR; CDR2 reads SFDVKD. The J segment lost 7 bases and the V segment lost 5 bases, leaving 9 bases of the junction unmatched. The CDR3 bases are TGTGCCACCAGTGGCTCCGGGACTAGCGGCCGGAATGAGCAGTTCTTC. Protein: CATSGSGTSGRNEQFF.

The table lists this clonotype with many counts. The V and J genes are TRBV20-1 and TRBJ2-3; D is perhaps TRBD1 (6 bases). The germline CDR1 and CDR2 sequences are DFQATT and SNEGSKA (reference sequence). CDR3 length equals 15 residues. V was pared by 2 bases and J by 1 base, with 13 bases between. CDR3 sequence reads: CSARWAGVGTDTQYF. The CDR3 DNA reads TGCAGTGCTAGATGGGCAGGGGTCGGCACAGATACGCAGTATTTT.

The chain couples TRBV20-1 to TRBJ1-2; tentative D call: TRBD1 (5 bases). CDR1 is DFQATT and CDR2 is SNEGSKA in the germline V gene (reference sequence). The V and J ends lost 3 bases and 2 bases respectively, with 10 bases between them. CDR3 size: 13 residues. The CDR3: CSASPGGNYGYTF. CDR3 DNA: TGCAGTGCTAGCCCGGGGGGAAACTATGGCTACACCTTC.

This clonotype was seen many times. This chain connects TRBV24-1 to TRBJ2-1, with D possibly being TRBD2 (6 bases). Germline V CDR1 and CDR2: KGHDR, SFDVKD. The CDR3 runs to 14 residues. Between the trimmed V and J ends, which lost 4 bases and 10 bases, there was a span of 16 bases. CDR3: CATSEGGRLKEQFF. Here the CDR3 DNA reads TGTGCCACCAGTGAGGGGGGAAGACTGAAAGAGCAGTTCTTC.

This clonotype was seen only a few times. J is TRBJ2-1 and V is TRBV3-1; 10 nucleotides match TRBD2. This CDR3 is built from 15 residues. The V gene's germline CDR1 is LGHDT and CDR2 YNNKEL (reference sequence). With V trimmed by 2 bases and J by 8 bases, 6 bases remained unmatched. The CDR3 spells CASSQTSGIYYEQFF. CDR3 bases: TGTGCCAGCAGCCAAACTAGCGGGATTTACTATGAGCAGTTCTTC.

J is TRBJ2-1 and V is TRBV7-2; weak D call: TRBD2 (6 bases). V was clipped by 2 bases and J by 0 bases, with 11 bases between them. The CDR3 length is 16 residues. CDR1 and CDR2 (germline): SGHTA, FQGNSA. Here the CDR3 reads CASSLSRGNSYNEQFF. The CDR3 nucleotides read TGTGCCAGCAGCTTAAGTCGGGGGAACTCCTACAATGAGCAGTTCTTC.

In its sample, this clonotype was seen many times. The V call is TRBV5-1, the J call TRBJ1-5; no firm D call. V was shortened by 5 bases and J by 5 bases, with 11 bases between the two germline ends. The CDR3 length is 13 residues. In germline, CDR1 is SGHRS, CDR2 YFSETQ. The CDR3 sequence is CASSFDRYQPQHF. CDR3 bases: TGCGCCAGCAGTTTTGACCGGTATCAGCCCCAGCATTTT.

This chain connects TRBV2 to TRBJ2-5; D is undetermined. CDR3 size: 12 residues. CDR1 and CDR2 from the germline V gene are SNHLY and FYNNEI. V lost 8 bases and J 2 bases, leaving 9 bases between the germline ends. The DNA of the CDR3 is TGTGCCAGCGGCCAGACACAAGAGACCCAGTACTTC. It yields the protein CASGQTQETQYF.

This clonotype showed up many times. The chain joins TRBV5-1 to TRBJ2-7; TRBD1 aligns across 8 bases. J was trimmed by 5 bases and V by 4 bases; bases with no gene match: 8. CDR1 and CDR2 from the germline V gene are SGHRS and YFSETQ. The CDR3 has 14 amino acids. In nucleotides, the CDR3 is TGCGCCAGCAGCCTCAACCCAGGGGGCGACGAGCAGTACTTC. It codes for CASSLNPGGDEQYF.

This clonotype turned up a few times. This sequence joins TRBV11-2 and TRBJ2-7, with 10 bases matching TRBD1. Trimming cost V 4 bases and J 11 bases; bases outside gene matches: 8. There are 13 residues in the CDR3. Germline-derived CDR1 and CDR2 are SGHAT and FQNNGV. The CDR3 loop is CASSSGGQGTKYF. CDR3 sequence (DNA): TGTGCCAGCAGCTCGGGGGGACAGGGGACTAAGTACTTC.

The chain has TRBV7-9 and TRBJ2-7, with D perhaps matching TRBD1 or TRBD2 (5 bases each). The CDR3 has 15 residues. Germline CDR1 SEHNR, CDR2 FQNEAQ (reference sequence). The V gene lost 4 bases and the J gene lost 10 bases, with 23 bases spanning the gap. CDR3 sequence reads: CASSYISSGPHGQYF. Here the CDR3 DNA reads TGTGCCAGCAGCTATATCTCCTCGGGGCCTCATGGACAGTACTTC.

The rearrangement links TRBV7-9 to TRBJ2-5, with a tentative D call TRBD2 (5 bases). Looked up from germline, CDR1 is SEHNR and CDR2 is FQNEAQ (reference sequence). V was shortened by 5 bases and J by 3 bases, with 10 bases between the two germline ends. The CDR3 contains 13 residues. The CDR3 region has the DNA TGTGCCAGCAGCCGTTCCGGGGAAGAGACCCAGTACTTC. It specifies CASSRSGEETQYF.

As for this clonotype: A much larger clone differs by one base, so this may be a read error. The V gene is TRBV5-5, the J gene TRBJ2-7, with D possibly matching TRBD2 (7 bases). Germline lookup yields CDR1 SGHKS and CDR2 YYEKEE (reference sequence). V lost 2 bases and J lost 2, with 14 bases in between. This CDR3 contains 15 residues. CDR3 region: CASSFGGGRAYEQYF. The CDR3 DNA reads as TGTGCCAGCAGCTTTGGGGGGGGCAGGGCCTACGAGCAGTACTTC.

The sample holds a few counts of this clonotype. Relative to the germline gene, one junction end is altered; a read error may explain this. The chain links TRBV20-1 to TRBJ1-5; 7 bases are shared with TRBD1. CDR1 DFQATT and CDR2 SNEGSKA come from the germline V gene (reference sequence). The CDR3 runs to 13 residues. CDR3 bases: TGCAGTGCTGGAGAACAGGGGAATCAGCCCCAGCATTTT. Its translation is CSAGEQGNQPQHF.

Here the CDR3 reads CASSPNPSDVWYEQYF. CDR3 nucleotides: TGTGCCAGCAGCCCCAACCCCAGTGATGTTTGGTACGAGCAGTACTTC. The chain has TRBV5-5 and TRBJ2-7, with D uncertain. The CDR3 covers 16 residues. Per the germline V gene, CDR1 is SGHKS and CDR2 is YYEKEE (reference sequence). V gave up 4 bases and J gave up 4 bases, with 21 bases separating them.

This clonotype was recorded once. This chain uses TRBV5-5 with TRBJ2-7; 15 nucleotides line up with TRBD2. With V trimmed by 3 bases and J by 3 bases, 10 bases remained unmatched. The CDR3 runs 18 residues. Germline CDR1 is SGHKS and CDR2 is YYEKEE (reference sequence). Written as DNA, the CDR3 is TGTGCCAGCAGCTCCGGACTAGCGGGAGGGATCCTAGACTACGAGCAGTACTTC. It yields the protein CASSSGLAGGILDYEQYF.

This clonotype was observed a few times. The chain links TRBV29-1 to TRBJ1-2; TRBD1 is a possible D gene (5 bases). The CDR3 is 13 residues long. CDR1 and CDR2 from the germline V gene are SQVTM and ANQGSEA. V shed 1 base and J shed 7 bases, with 13 bases lying between them. In DNA form, the CDR3 reads TGCAGCGTTGAAGGGACAATCGGAGGTGGCTACACCTTC. Translated: CSVEGTIGGGYTF.

The chain links TRBV7-9 to TRBJ2-7, with 8 bases matching TRBD1. The V gene end was trimmed by 4 bases and the J gene end by 6 bases; junction bases not matched to a gene: 5. This CDR3 spans 13 amino acids. Per the germline V gene, CDR1 is SEHNR and CDR2 is FQNEAQ (reference sequence). The CDR3 DNA reads TGTGCCAGCAGCTCACAGGGGGTTGGCGAGCAGTACTTC. Translating gives CASSSQGVGEQYF.

This clonotype came up a few times. This chain connects TRBV7-2 to TRBJ2-1; TRBD2 aligns across 9 bases. Per the germline V gene, CDR1 is SGHTA and CDR2 is FQGNSA. Germline trimming cut 4 bases from V and 6 bases from J; bases unmatched to any gene: 7. The CDR3 has 15 amino acids. CDR3 nucleotide sequence: TGTGCCAGCAGCTCTAGCGGGAAGGACTCCAATGAGCAGTTCTTC. It encodes CASSSSGKDSNEQFF.

The CDR3 DNA reads TGTGCCAGCACCCGGGCGGGGGCTAGGGGCTACACCTTC. Protein product: CASTRAGARGYTF. The V gene is TRBV12-3 or TRBV12-4, the J gene TRBJ1-2; a possible D gene is TRBD1 (6 bases). The CDR3 sequence is 13 residues long. V gave up 7 bases and J gave up 8 bases, with 17 bases separating them.

The J gene is TRBJ2-7, the V gene TRBV5-1; D remains ambiguous. This CDR3 contains 14 residues. V gave up 0 bases and J gave up 3 bases, with 10 bases separating them. Germline CDR1 SGHRS, CDR2 YFSETQ. CDR3 DNA sequence: TGCGCCAGCAGCTTGGAGGGTATTGTCTACGAGCAGTACTTC. Its protein is CASSLEGIVYEQYF.

The CDR3 spells CSLLQGGDSYEQYF. CDR3 bases: TGCAGCCTGCTTCAAGGGGGGGACTCCTACGAGCAGTACTTC. The rearrangement uses TRBV20-1 and TRBJ2-7; a possible D gene is TRBD2 (7 bases). CDR1 DFQATT and CDR2 SNEGSKA come from the germline V gene (reference sequence). The length of the CDR3 is 14 residues.

The V gene is TRBV10-2, the J gene TRBJ2-3, with D uncertain. Germline assignment: CDR1 WSHSY and CDR2 SAAADI. With 2 bases removed from V and 2 bases from J, the gap between germline ends came to 14 bases. This CDR3 comprises 16 residues. The CDR3 nucleotides are TGCGCCAGCAGTGAGCTGGCTCGGCCCACCACAGATACGCAGTATTTT. Encoded protein: CASSELARPTTDTQYF.

The chain joins TRBV12-3 or TRBV12-4 to TRBJ1-3; D unclear. Trimming removed 5 bases from V and 3 bases from J, with 8 bases in between. The CDR3 has 13 residues. CDR3 coding DNA: TGTGCCAGCAGTGACGCCAATGGAAACACCATATATTTT. It codes for CASSDANGNTIYF.

This clonotype turned up a few times. The rearrangement links TRBV7-9 to TRBJ2-1, with a possible D match to TRBD2 (6 bases). CDR1 is SEHNR, CDR2 FQNEAQ, per germline (reference sequence). Trimming cost V 6 bases and J 0 bases, with 12 bases left between them. CDR3 length: 15 amino acids. CDR3 nucleotides: TGTGCCAGCAGTTTAAGCGGGCCCTCCTACAATGAGCAGTTCTTC. This sequence encodes CASSLSGPSYNEQFF.

This chain connects TRBV29-1 to TRBJ2-3; 9 bases match TRBD2. The CDR3 is 16 residues long. V trimming: 2 bases; J trimming: 0 bases; junction bases outside the gene matches: 6. CDR1 is SQVTM and CDR2 is ANQGSEA in the germline V gene. CDR3 coding DNA: TGCAGCGTTGAATCGATAGCGGGAGAGAGCACAGATACGCAGTATTTT. This codes for CSVESIAGESTDTQYF.

The chain employs TRBV6-2 or TRBV6-3 and TRBJ2-1; 11 bases match TRBD2. Germline V gives CDR1 MNHEY, CDR2 SVGEGT. CDR3 size: 14 residues. V was pared by 8 bases and J by 8 bases, with 8 bases of the junction left unmatched. The CDR3 nucleotides read TGTGCCAGCGGGATCCGACTAGCGGGGCATGAGCAGTTCTTC. Encoded protein: CASGIRLAGHEQFF.

In this sample, this clonotype turned up a few times. V usage is TRBV7-9 and J usage is TRBJ2-3; 11 bases are shared with TRBD2. This CDR3 is built from 16 residues. After removal of 3 bases from V and 4 bases from J, the junction contained 6 bases not matched to a gene. Germline lookup yields CDR1 SEHNR and CDR2 FQNEAQ (reference sequence). The CDR3 loop is CASSLNSGGAPDTQYF. The CDR3 DNA reads as TGTGCCAGCAGCTTGAATAGCGGGGGGGCTCCAGATACGCAGTATTTT. The whole variable domain, filled in from reference TRBV7-9 and TRBJ2-3, reads DTGVSQNPRHKITKRGQNVTFRCDPISEHNRLYWYRQTLGQGPEFLTYFQNEAQLEKSRLLSDRFSAERPKGSFSTLEIQRTEQGDSAMYLCASSLNSGGAPDTQYFGPGTRLTVL.

The rearrangement joins TRBV6-1 to TRBJ2-2, with D possibly matching TRBD1 (5 bases). The CDR3 is 15 amino acids. Germline assignment: CDR1 MNHNS and CDR2 SASEGT. V lost 4 bases and J 1 base, leaving 10 bases between the germline ends. The CDR3 loop is CASSGTTQNTGELFF. CDR3 nucleotide sequence: TGTGCCAGCAGTGGGACAACTCAGAACACCGGGGAGCTGTTTTTT.

The chain recombines TRBV20-1 with TRBJ2-3; D uncertain. The CDR3 length is 11 residues. Looked up from germline, CDR1 is DFQATT and CDR2 is SNEGSKA (reference sequence). Trimming removed 6 bases from V and 2 bases from J, with 6 bases in between. In DNA form, the CDR3 reads TGCAGTGCAGTTCTCACAGATACGCAGTATTTT. Protein product: CSAVLTDTQYF.

This clonotype was counted between two and nine times. The J gene is TRBJ2-1, the V gene TRBV4-1; D is unresolved. Trimming stripped 0 bases from V and 13 bases from J, with 13 bases between. Germline V lookup: CDR1 MGHRA, CDR2 YSYEKL. The CDR3 loop spans 13 amino acids. CDR3: CASSQDRRLGQFF. CDR3 coding DNA: TGCGCCAGCAGCCAAGATCGGCGACTGGGTCAGTTCTTC.